This TCR beta chain was identified during a study of identifying expanded T cells in peripheral blood. The study, taken as a whole, reports: About 1.3 clones differed between technical replicates, versus about 15 and 19 over time. Variance in clone template counts between approximately 2-week samples significantly increased with total template count across all healthy donors.

On this clone: Antigen specificity is unknown.

Generated by immunoSEQ multiplex PCR, the TCRdb table keeps only in-frame clones and is missing some. Counted here are tens of thousands of clones, 88% occurring once; the ten biggest clones make up approximately 5%. Collection occurred without any documented infections or immune events in donors. Trimming pared 0 bases from V and 2 bases from J, leaving 8 bases between. The CDR3 consists of 14 residues. The V gene's germline CDR1 is SGHRS and CDR2 YFSETQ. Sequenced: blood. The V gene is TRBV5-1, the J gene TRBJ1-2; D remains ambiguous. The sequence was collected from a person aged 18 to 75 in good health. DNA of the CDR3: TGCGCCAGCAGCTTGGCCCCACAGAACTATGGCTACACCTTC. Translating it yields CASSLAPQNYGYTF.